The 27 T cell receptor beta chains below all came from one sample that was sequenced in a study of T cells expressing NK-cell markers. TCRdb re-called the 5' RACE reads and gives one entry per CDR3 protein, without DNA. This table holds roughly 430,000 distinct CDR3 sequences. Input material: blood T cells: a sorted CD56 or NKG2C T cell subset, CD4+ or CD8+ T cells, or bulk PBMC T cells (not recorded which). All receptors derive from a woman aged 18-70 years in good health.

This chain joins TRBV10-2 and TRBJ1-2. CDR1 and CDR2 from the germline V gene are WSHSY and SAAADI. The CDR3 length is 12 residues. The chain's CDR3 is CASSGTLTGYTF.

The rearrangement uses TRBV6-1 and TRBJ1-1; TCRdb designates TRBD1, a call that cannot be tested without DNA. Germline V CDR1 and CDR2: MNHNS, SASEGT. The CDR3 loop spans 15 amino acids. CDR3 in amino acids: CASSAEDRGRTEAFF.

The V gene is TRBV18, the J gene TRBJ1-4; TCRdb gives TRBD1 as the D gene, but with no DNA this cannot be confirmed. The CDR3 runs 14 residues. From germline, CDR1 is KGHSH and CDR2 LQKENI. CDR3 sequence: CASSPPSQGEKLFF.

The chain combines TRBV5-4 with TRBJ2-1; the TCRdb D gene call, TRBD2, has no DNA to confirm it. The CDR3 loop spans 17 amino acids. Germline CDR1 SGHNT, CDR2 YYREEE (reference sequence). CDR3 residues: CASSPPASGRGGNEQFF.

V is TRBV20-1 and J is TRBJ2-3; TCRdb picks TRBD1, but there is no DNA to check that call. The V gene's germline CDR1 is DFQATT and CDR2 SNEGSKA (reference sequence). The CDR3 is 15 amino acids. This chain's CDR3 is CSARDADRGSDTQYF.

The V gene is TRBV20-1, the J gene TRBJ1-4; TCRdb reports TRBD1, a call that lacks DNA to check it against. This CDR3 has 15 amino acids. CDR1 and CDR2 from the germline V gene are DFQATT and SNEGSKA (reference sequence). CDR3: CSAKYTGVANEKLFF.

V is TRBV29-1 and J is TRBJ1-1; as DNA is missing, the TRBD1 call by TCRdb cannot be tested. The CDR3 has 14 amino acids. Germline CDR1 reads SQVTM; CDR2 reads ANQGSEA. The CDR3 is CSVGETGVDTEAFF.

This CDR3 reads CASTGATYEQYF. This chain connects TRBV6-1 to TRBJ2-7. This CDR3 is 12 amino acids long. CDR1 and CDR2 (germline): MNHNS, SASEGT.

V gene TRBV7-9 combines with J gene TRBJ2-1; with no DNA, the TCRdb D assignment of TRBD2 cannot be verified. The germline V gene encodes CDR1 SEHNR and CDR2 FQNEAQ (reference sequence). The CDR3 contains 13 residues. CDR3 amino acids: CASSLPTSNEQFF.

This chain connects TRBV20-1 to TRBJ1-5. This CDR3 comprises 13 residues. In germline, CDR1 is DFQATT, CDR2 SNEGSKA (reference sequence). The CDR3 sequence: CSASLGNDQPQHF.

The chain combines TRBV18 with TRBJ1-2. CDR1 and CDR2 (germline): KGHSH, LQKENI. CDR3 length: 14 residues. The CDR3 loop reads CASSPDRDGYGYTF.

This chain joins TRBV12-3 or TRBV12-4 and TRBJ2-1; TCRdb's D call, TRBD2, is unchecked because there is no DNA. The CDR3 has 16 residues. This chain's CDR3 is CASRPSWEAVGLGQFF.

The CDR3 sequence: CASSQPSGSVSTGELFF. The chain combines TRBV19 with TRBJ2-2; no DNA is available, so the TRBD2 call from TCRdb remains unchecked. Germline V gives CDR1 LNHDA, CDR2 SQIVND (reference sequence). This CDR3 spans 17 amino acids.

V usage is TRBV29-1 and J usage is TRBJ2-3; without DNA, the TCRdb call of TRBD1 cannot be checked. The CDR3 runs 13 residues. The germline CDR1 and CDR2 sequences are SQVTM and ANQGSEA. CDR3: CSVGTGGGDTQYF.

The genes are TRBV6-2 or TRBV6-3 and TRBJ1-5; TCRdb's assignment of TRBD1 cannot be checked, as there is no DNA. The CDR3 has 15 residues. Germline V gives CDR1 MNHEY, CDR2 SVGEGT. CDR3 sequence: CASRTPDRGKQPQHF.

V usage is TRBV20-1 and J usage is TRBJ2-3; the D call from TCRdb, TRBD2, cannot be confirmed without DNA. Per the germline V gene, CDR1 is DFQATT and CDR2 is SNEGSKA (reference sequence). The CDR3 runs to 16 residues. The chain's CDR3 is CSAIRTSGGMADTQYF.

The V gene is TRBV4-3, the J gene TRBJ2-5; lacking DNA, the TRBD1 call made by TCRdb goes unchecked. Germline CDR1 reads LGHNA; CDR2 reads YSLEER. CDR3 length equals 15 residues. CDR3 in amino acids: CASSPQTGVRETQYF.

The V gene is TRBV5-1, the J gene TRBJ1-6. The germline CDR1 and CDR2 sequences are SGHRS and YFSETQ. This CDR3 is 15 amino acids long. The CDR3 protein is CASSLEGGTNSPLHF.

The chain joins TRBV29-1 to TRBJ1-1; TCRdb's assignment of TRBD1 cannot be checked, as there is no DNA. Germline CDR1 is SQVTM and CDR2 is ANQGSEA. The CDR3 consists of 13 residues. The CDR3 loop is CSVDSRGETEAFF.

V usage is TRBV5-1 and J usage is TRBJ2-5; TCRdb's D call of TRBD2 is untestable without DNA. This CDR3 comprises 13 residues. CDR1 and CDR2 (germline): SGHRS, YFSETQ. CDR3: CASNSGIGETQYF.

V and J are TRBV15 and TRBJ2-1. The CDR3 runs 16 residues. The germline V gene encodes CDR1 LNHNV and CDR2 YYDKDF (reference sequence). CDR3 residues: CATGSKTKDSYNEQFF.

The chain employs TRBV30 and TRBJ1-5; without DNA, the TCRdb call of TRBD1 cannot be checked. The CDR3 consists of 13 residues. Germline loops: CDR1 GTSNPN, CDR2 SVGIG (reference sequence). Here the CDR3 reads CAWSRTGNQPQHF.

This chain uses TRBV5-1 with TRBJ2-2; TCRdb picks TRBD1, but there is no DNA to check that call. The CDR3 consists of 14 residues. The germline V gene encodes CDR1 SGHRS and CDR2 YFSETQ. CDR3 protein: CASSLFGGTGELFF.

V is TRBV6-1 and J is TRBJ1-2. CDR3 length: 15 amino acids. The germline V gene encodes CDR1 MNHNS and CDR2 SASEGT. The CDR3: CASMVRMARNYGYTF.

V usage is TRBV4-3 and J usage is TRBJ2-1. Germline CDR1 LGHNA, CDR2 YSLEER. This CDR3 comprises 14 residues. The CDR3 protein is CASSQDRWATEQFF.

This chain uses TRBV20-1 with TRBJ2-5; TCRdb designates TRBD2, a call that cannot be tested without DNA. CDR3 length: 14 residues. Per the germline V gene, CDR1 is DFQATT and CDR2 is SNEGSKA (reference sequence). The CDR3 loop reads CSAREASEVETQYF.

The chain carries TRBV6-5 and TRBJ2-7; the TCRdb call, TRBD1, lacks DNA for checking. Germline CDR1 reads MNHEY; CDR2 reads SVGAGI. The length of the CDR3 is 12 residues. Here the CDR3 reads CASSNGQGEQYF.